The rows below give T cell receptor beta chains drawn from one sample of a study of blood T cell repertoires in COVID-19. Assay: immunoSEQ multiplex PCR; the TCRdb copy retains only in-frame clones and omits some. Found here are a few hundred thousand clones, around 90% of them singletons; the top ten hold around 0.9%. Sequencing was carried out using PBMCs or T cells enriched from blood (not recorded which). Every receptor here comes from a woman in her 30s who had recovered from COVID-19. The CDR3 runs from the conserved cysteine through the conserved F or W. A D gene is named only where the DNA matches it firmly. Only some rows state a clone size, as once, few, many or a class for expanded clones.

v_call	clone_size	d_call	j_call	cdr3_aa	cdr3_nt
TRBV5-1	-	-	TRBJ1-1	CASSLVPPTALNTEAFF	TGCGCCAGCAGCTTGGTCCCCCCGACAGCCCTGAACACTGAAGCTTTCTTT
TRBV30	-	-	TRBJ1-3	CALIYSGNTIYF	TGTGCCTTAATTTACTCTGGAAACACCATATATTTT
TRBV11-2	-	-	TRBJ1-2	CASSSPGSGGYTF	TGTGCCAGCAGCTCCCCTGGGTCGGGTGGCTACACCTTC
TRBV7-3	-	-	TRBJ2-1	CASSLAGTFDEQFF	TGTGCCAGCAGCTTAGCGGGAACATTCGATGAGCAGTTCTTC
TRBV20-1	few	-	TRBJ1-1	CSARVWSEAFF	TGCAGTGCTAGAGTGTGGAGTGAAGCTTTCTTT
TRBV4-1	-	TRBD2	TRBJ2-6	CASSPWRGGRGGANVLTF	TGCGCCAGCAGCCCTTGGCGGGGGGGCCGAGGTGGGGCCAACGTCCTGACTTTC
TRBV18	-	TRBD2	TRBJ2-1	CASSPGLAPNEQFF	TGTGCCAGCTCACCGGGACTAGCTCCCAATGAGCAGTTCTTC
TRBV3-1/TRBV3-2	-	TRBD2	TRBJ2-3	CATRSGRTDTQYF	TGTGCCACCCGTAGCGGGCGCACAGATACGCAGTATTTT
TRBV23-1	few	TRBD1	TRBJ2-4	CASSGQGGILAAKNIQYF	TGCGCCAGCAGTGGACAGGGCGGAATTCTAGCGGCCAAAAACATTCAGTACTTC
TRBV6-5	-	-	TRBJ1-4	CATHIQDKGEKLFF	TGTGCCACCCATATCCAGGACAAAGGAGAAAAACTGTTTTTT
TRBV9	-	-	TRBJ2-3	CASRGSTDTQYF	TGTGCCAGCAGGGGCAGCACAGATACGCAGTATTTT
TRBV7-2	-	-	TRBJ1-2	CASSLDTWGEASGYTF	TGTGCCAGCAGCTTAGACACATGGGGGGAAGCTTCTGGCTACACCTTC
TRBV19	few	TRBD2	TRBJ2-1	CASSSGLAGANKQFF	TGTGCCAGTAGTAGCGGACTAGCGGGAGCCAATAAGCAGTTCTTC
TRBV28	-	-	TRBJ1-1	CASSTPEQYTEAFF	TGTGCCAGCAGTACTCCGGAGCAATACACTGAAGCTTTCTTT
TRBV5-6	-	-	TRBJ2-7	CASSLGDWSSYEQYF	TGTGCCAGCAGCTTGGGGGACTGGAGCTCCTACGAGCAGTACTTC
TRBV5-1	once	TRBD1	TRBJ2-7	CASSLVQGAGEQYF	TGCGCCAGCAGCTTGGTTCAGGGGGCCGGCGAGCAGTACTTC
TRBV11-2	-	TRBD2	TRBJ2-4	CASSLKPSGRAKNIQYF	TGTGCCAGCAGCTTAAAGCCTAGCGGGAGGGCTAAAAACATTCAGTACTTC
TRBV5-1	-	-	TRBJ1-1	CASSYERNTEAFF	TGCGCCAGCAGCTACGAGCGGAACACTGAAGCTTTCTTT
TRBV13	-	-	TRBJ2-2	CASSLGGDTGELFF	TGTGCCAGCAGCTTAGGCGGTGACACCGGGGAGCTGTTTTTT
TRBV27	-	TRBD1	TRBJ2-3	CASQGDRGQYF	TGTGCCAGCCAAGGGGACAGGGGACAGTATTTT
TRBV12-3/TRBV12-4	once	-	TRBJ1-2	CASSPDRNYGYTF	TGTGCCAGCAGCCCCGACAGAAACTATGGCTACACCTTC
TRBV27	-	-	TRBJ1-5	CASRTTGLLSQPQHF	TGTGCCAGCAGGACCACGGGACTTCTAAGTCAGCCCCAGCATTTT
TRBV7-2	-	-	TRBJ2-7	CASSLVAGAYEQYF	TGTGCCAGCAGCTTAGTGGCAGGGGCCTACGAGCAGTACTTC
TRBV10-1	-	TRBD2	TRBJ2-1	CASSDAVGSSGGGEQFF	TGCGCCAGCAGTGACGCCGTAGGATCGAGCGGGGGTGGTGAGCAGTTCTTC
TRBV9	-	-	TRBJ2-5	CASSVDGTPQETQYF	TGTGCCAGCAGCGTAGACGGGACACCTCAAGAGACCCAGTACTTC
TRBV5-1	-	-	TRBJ1-6	CASSFEGNPNSPLHF	TGCGCCAGCAGCTTCGAGGGCAACCCTAATTCACCCCTCCACTTT
TRBV27	-	TRBD1	TRBJ1-5	CASSLGSPSGGQPQHF	TGTGCCAGCAGTTTAGGCTCACCCTCAGGGGGGCAGCCCCAGCATTTT
TRBV29-1	-	-	TRBJ2-7	CSVGRQSYEQYF	TGCAGCGTTGGGAGACAGTCCTACGAGCAGTACTTC
TRBV6-6	-	-	TRBJ1-5	CASSYFPGAPNQPQHF	TGTGCCAGCAGTTACTTCCCAGGGGCACCCAATCAGCCCCAGCATTTT
TRBV2	-	-	TRBJ1-6	CASSEQAPYNSPLHF	TGTGCCAGCAGTGAGCAGGCTCCCTATAATTCACCCCTCCACTTT
TRBV5-4	-	-	TRBJ2-5	CASRKAGTEATQYF	TGTGCCAGCAGGAAGGCGGGAACGGAAGCGACCCAGTACTTC
TRBV9	-	-	TRBJ1-6	CASSSDTGSNSPLHF	TGTGCCAGCAGCAGTGATACGGGTAGTAATTCACCCCTCCACTTT
TRBV7-9	-	-	TRBJ1-6	CASSYLGVPGSPLHF	TGTGCCAGCAGCTATCTGGGAGTTCCGGGTTCGCCCCTCCACTTT
TRBV6-5	-	TRBD1	TRBJ1-2	CASTGLQGVIYGYTF	TGTGCCAGCACCGGCCTACAGGGGGTAATCTATGGCTACACCTTC
TRBV19	-	-	TRBJ1-2	CASSPGEDRPYGYTF	TGTGCCAGTAGCCCCGGCGAGGACAGACCCTATGGCTACACCTTC
TRBV5-4	-	-	TRBJ2-7	CASSLELGRRAYEQYF	TGTGCCAGCAGCTTGGAGCTCGGTCGGCGGGCCTACGAGCAGTACTTC
TRBV7-8	few	-	TRBJ2-1	CASSLGGRLDEQFF	TGTGCCAGCAGCTTAGGGGGGAGGCTGGATGAGCAGTTCTTC
TRBV6-5	once	-	TRBJ1-2	CASSTYGTYGYTF	TGTGCCAGCAGTACTTACGGTACCTATGGCTACACCTTC
TRBV5-6	-	-	TRBJ2-7	CASSWGDRAYEQYF	TGTGCCAGCAGCTGGGGGGACAGAGCCTACGAGCAGTACTTC
TRBV19	-	-	TRBJ2-1	CASRISGEQFF	TGTGCCAGTAGGATTTCCGGTGAGCAGTTCTTC
TRBV7-9	once	-	TRBJ2-1	CASSFNPGEQFF	TGTGCCAGCAGCTTTAATCCGGGTGAGCAGTTCTTC
TRBV5-1	-	TRBD2	TRBJ2-3	CASSWTSGRARDTQYF	TGCGCCAGCAGCTGGACTAGCGGGAGGGCCCGGGATACGCAGTATTTT
TRBV9	-	-	TRBJ2-7	CASSVGGSENYEQYF	TGTGCCAGCAGCGTAGGTGGCAGCGAAAACTACGAGCAGTACTTC
TRBV6-5	-	TRBD2	TRBJ2-7	CASSYSGLAYEQYF	TGTGCCAGCAGTTACTCGGGACTAGCTTACGAGCAGTACTTC
TRBV4-1	-	-	TRBJ2-5	CASSQDLFGRETQYF	TGCGCCAGCAGCCAAGATCTCTTTGGCAGGGAGACCCAGTACTTC